This T cell receptor beta chain was identified during a study of T cells in Graves' hyperthyroidism and ophthalmopathy. Across 18 months, stable Graves' hyperthyroidism was marked by no progression to ophthalmopathy. Patients showing uncontrolled infection, other autoimmune disease, pregnancy or lactation were ineligible. What was amplified from RNA transcripts were TCR beta CDR3 regions. Researchers ran a first-round RT-PCR on the TCR CDR3 using the HTBI primer set. TCRdb recomputed calls from the multiplex PCR reads with MiXCR, one row per CDR3 protein. The data show about 580,000 distinct CDR3 sequences, around 46% seen once. Whole-study findings and limits: A model of 13 V-J features distinguished ophthalmopathy from stable hyperthyroidism. The majority of expanded thyroid clonotypes above 0.001 also appeared in blood.

Remarks on this clonotype: Its antigen remains unknown.

V was shortened by 5 bases and J by 3 bases, with 10 bases between the two germline ends. The CDR3 runs to 12 residues. Germline CDR1 and CDR2: SQVTM and ANQGSEA. The sequenced sample consisted of peripheral blood or thyroid tissue (not recorded which). This TCR derives from a woman aged 18-30 years with Graves' hyperthyroidism. V usage is TRBV29-1 and J usage is TRBJ1-2, with D hard to call. The CDR3 here is CSVLGIDYGYTF. CDR3 sequence (DNA): TGCAGCGTTCTCGGTATAGACTATGGCTACACCTTC.